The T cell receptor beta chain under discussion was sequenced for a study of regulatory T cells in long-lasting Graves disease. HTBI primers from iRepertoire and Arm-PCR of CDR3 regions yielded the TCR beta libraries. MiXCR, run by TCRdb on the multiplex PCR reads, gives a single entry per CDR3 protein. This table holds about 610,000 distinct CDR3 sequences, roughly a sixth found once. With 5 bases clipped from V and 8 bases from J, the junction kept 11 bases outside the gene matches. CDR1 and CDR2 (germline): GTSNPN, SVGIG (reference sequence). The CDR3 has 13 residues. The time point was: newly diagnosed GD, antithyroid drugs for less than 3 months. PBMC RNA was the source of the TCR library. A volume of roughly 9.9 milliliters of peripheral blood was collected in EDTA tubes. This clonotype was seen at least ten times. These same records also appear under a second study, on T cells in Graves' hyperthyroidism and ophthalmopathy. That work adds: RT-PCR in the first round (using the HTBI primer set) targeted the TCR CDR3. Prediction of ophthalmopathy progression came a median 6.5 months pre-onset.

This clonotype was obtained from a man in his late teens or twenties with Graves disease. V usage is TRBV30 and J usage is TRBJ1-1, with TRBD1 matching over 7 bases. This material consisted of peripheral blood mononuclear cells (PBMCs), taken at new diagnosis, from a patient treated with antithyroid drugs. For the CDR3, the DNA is TGTGCCTGGGATCGACAGGGAACGGGAGAAGCTTTCTTT. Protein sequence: CAWDRQGTGEAFF.